A single sample is the source of the 15 T cell receptor beta chains below, sequenced in a study of radiation and T cells in renal cell carcinoma. Indicated time point: baseline pretreatment blood. The treatment here: 15 Gy SBRT to primary tumor, nephrectomy 4 weeks later. Some clones are missing from TCRdb's copy, which holds only in-frame ones; the method was immunoSEQ multiplex PCR. This sample has 150,000 or so clones, with around nine tenths found just once. The sample here was blood, taken from a patient whose treatment included radiotherapy and nephrectomy. These receptors were collected from a woman aged 45-59 years with renal cell carcinoma.

This chain links TRBV6-1 with TRBJ1-3; 7 positions agree with TRBD1. The CDR3 is made up of 14 amino acids. V shed 2 bases, J shed 4 bases, and the junction held 2 bases outside the gene matches. Germline V gene lookup returns CDR1 MNHNS and CDR2 SASEGT. This chain's CDR3 is CASSERGQGNTIYF. CDR3 coding DNA: TGTGCCAGCAGTGAAAGGGGACAGGGAAACACCATATATTTT.

This clone showed up many times. The chain carries TRBV4-1 and TRBJ2-3; 8 bases align to TRBD2. This CDR3 contains 15 residues. Germline CDR1 is MGHRA and CDR2 is YSYEKL. The ends lost 0 bases at V and 6 bases at J; junction bases unmatched: 5. The CDR3 loop is CASSQEGGGLDTQYF. CDR3 bases: TGCGCCAGCAGCCAAGAAGGCGGGGGGCTCGATACGCAGTATTTT.

This chain connects TRBV6-4 to TRBJ1-4, with 7 bases that match TRBD1. Germline CDR1 is MRHNA and CDR2 is SNTAGT. After removal of 6 bases from V and 4 bases from J, the junction contained 5 bases not matched to a gene. This CDR3 spans 14 amino acids. CDR3 bases: TGTGCCAGCAGAGACCGACAGGGTAATGAAAAACTGTTTTTT. Its protein is CASRDRQGNEKLFF.

This clone showed up just once. This rearrangement joins TRBV2 to TRBJ1-1; perhaps TRBD1 as D (6 bases). The CDR3 sequence is 13 residues long. CDR1 and CDR2 (germline): SNHLY, FYNNEI. V was shortened by 4 bases and J by 3 bases, with 9 bases between the two germline ends. The CDR3 reads CASSVEGDTEAFF. The DNA of the CDR3 is TGTGCCAGCAGTGTGGAGGGGGACACTGAAGCTTTCTTT.

The genes are TRBV11-2 and TRBJ1-2; D is undetermined. This CDR3 has 11 amino acids. V lost 5 bases and J lost 7, with 8 bases in between. The germline gives CDR1 SGHAT, CDR2 FQNNGV. As DNA, the CDR3 is TGTGCCAGCAGCCGTCTGGCTGGCTACACCTTC. Amino acid sequence: CASSRLAGYTF.

With respect to this clone: Other DNA variants within this sample encode the same CDR3. This chain joins TRBV9 and TRBJ2-3; possible D gene TRBD1, 5 bases. Germline assignment: CDR1 SGDLS and CDR2 YYNGEE. The CDR3 is made up of 15 amino acids. V shed 0 bases and J shed 0 bases, with 8 bases lying between them. This CDR3 is CASSVGTSSTDTQYF. For the CDR3, the DNA is TGTGCCAGCAGCGTAGGGACATCTAGCACAGATACGCAGTATTTT.

The chain uses TRBV7-9 and TRBJ1-4; D might be TRBD1 (6 bases). Germline CDR1 is SEHNR and CDR2 is FQNEAQ (reference sequence). The CDR3 extends over 15 amino acids. V lost 7 bases, J lost 3 bases, and 15 bases lay in between. The CDR3 here is CASIDGGAPNEKLFF. The CDR3, as DNA: TGTGCCAGCATAGACGGGGGCGCCCCTAATGAAAAACTGTTTTTT. Based on the CDR3 plus reference TRBV7-9 and TRBJ1-4, the full variable domain is DTGVSQNPRHKITKRGQNVTFRCDPISEHNRLYWYRQTLGQGPEFLTYFQNEAQLEKSRLLSDRFSAERPKGSFSTLEIQRTEQGDSAMYLCASIDGGAPNEKLFFGSGTQLSVL.

This sequence joins TRBV6-1 and TRBJ1-5, with D hard to call. V lost 8 bases and J 0 bases, leaving 8 bases between the germline ends. This CDR3 comprises 13 residues. The germline CDR1 and CDR2 sequences are MNHNS and SASEGT. The CDR3 nucleotides read TGTGCCAGCGAGACGGCTAGCAATCAGCCCCAGCATTTT. Protein sequence: CASETASNQPQHF.

The genes are TRBV6-5 and TRBJ1-1; D uncertain. Deletions cut 10 bases from V and 4 bases from J, with 16 bases between. Germline V gives CDR1 MNHEY, CDR2 SVGAGI. This CDR3 contains 13 residues. The CDR3: CATQTVRGTEAFF. The CDR3, as DNA: TGTGCCACCCAAACGGTTCGCGGCACTGAAGCTTTCTTT.

This clone came up once. J is TRBJ1-2 and V is TRBV6-6, with 7 bases matching TRBD1. V shed 0 bases, J shed 5 bases, and the junction held 3 bases outside the gene matches. The V gene's germline CDR1 is MNHNY and CDR2 SVGAGI (reference sequence). The CDR3 is 14 residues long. CDR3 sequence (DNA): TGTGCCAGCAGTTACTCGTCACAGGGGTATGGCTACACCTTC. Translated: CASSYSSQGYGYTF.

This clone appeared a single time. V and J are TRBV5-1 and TRBJ1-2; D is possibly TRBD1 (5 bases). The germline V and J ends were trimmed by 4 bases and 0 bases, with 13 bases remaining between them. This CDR3 comprises 15 residues. The V gene's germline CDR1 is SGHRS and CDR2 YFSETQ. CDR3 sequence: CASSPAQGANYGYTF. The CDR3 coding sequence is TGCGCCAGCAGCCCCGCTCAGGGCGCTAACTATGGCTACACCTTC.

The V gene is TRBV7-2, the J gene TRBJ2-7; 7 bases are shared with TRBD1. The CDR3 runs to 15 residues. The V gene's germline CDR1 is SGHTA and CDR2 FQGNSA. The V segment lost 4 bases and the J segment 4 bases; nucleotides outside the gene matches: 10. Written as DNA, the CDR3 is TGTGCCAGCAGCTCCTGGAGCAGGGGGTATTACGAGCAGTACTTC. Its protein is CASSSWSRGYYEQYF.

V and J are TRBV6-1 and TRBJ1-2; no firm D call. Germline CDR1 MNHNS, CDR2 SASEGT. The CDR3 is 15 residues long. The ends were cut back, 1 base at V and 3 bases at J, with 12 bases in the middle. Here the CDR3 DNA reads TGTGCCAGCAGTGAAGAGTGGTACGGATACTATGGCTACACCTTC. Translated, it gives CASSEEWYGYYGYTF.

The chain uses TRBV15 and TRBJ1-6; D not certain. The V end lost 0 bases, the J end lost 14 bases, and 14 bases lay between the germline ends. CDR1 is LNHNV and CDR2 is YYDKDF in the germline V gene (reference sequence). The CDR3 has 14 residues. The CDR3 reads CATSRDFPRGTLHF. CDR3 in DNA: TGTGCCACCAGCAGAGATTTTCCTCGGGGTACCCTCCACTTT.

The rearrangement joins TRBV11-2 to TRBJ2-5; D not certain. The V gene lost 0 bases and the J gene lost 5 bases, with 10 bases spanning the gap. The CDR3 runs 14 residues. The germline V gene has CDR1 SGHAT and CDR2 FQNNGV. As DNA, the CDR3 is TGTGCCAGCAGCTTAGAAGTCAAGGCTGAGACCCAGTACTTC. Its translation: CASSLEVKAETQYF.